The text below deals with one T cell receptor beta chain. What antigen it recognizes has not been identified. Base qualities were left out, and no much larger clone turns up one base away. The data were taken from a study of shared clonotypes between healthy human individuals (dated by TCRdb to the early 2020s). Concerning the study at large: A couple of women and a few men aged 18 to 49 years were included in the cohort. Per donor, three plates each were used for CD4 naive and CD4 memory, two for CD8 naive, and one for CD8 memory. Blood TCR repertoires of roughly five healthy adults were deeply sequenced to estimate repertoire size and the extent of clonotype sharing between individuals. To increase sequencing depth and limit assay-specific biases, different laboratories used diverse techniques to prepare libraries and sequence TCR repertoires. Per donor, leukapheresis produced somewhere between about 0.94 and 10 billion PBMCs. Here is what the overall study found, with its caveats: Higher generation probabilities were observed for clonotypes shared by all four sorted-subset donors than for non-shared clonotypes. Naive subsets generally had larger estimated clonotype richness than memory subsets. Across several donors, around 5% of naive CD4, more than 3% of naive CD8, about 2.3% of memory CD4, and roughly 0.41% of memory CD8 clonotypes were shared. Because the study included a small number of donors, the genetic and exposure-history diversity represented was limited. Pairwise subsampling led to the expectation that sequencing depth would affect the degree of clonotype sharing among donors. Sampling was restricted to blood, and TCR repertoires in tissues likely differ from the TCR repertoires found in blood. Rarefaction of sorted-subset datasets indicated incomplete sequencing despite the large sequencing depth.

V gives up 3 bases and J gives up 4 bases, and the segment between their germline ends measures 22 bases. CDR1 and CDR2 were assigned from the germline V gene as SGDLS and YYNGEE. The CDR3 runs 17 amino acids, cysteine and phenylalanine included. The DNA shown is the 51-base CDR3, in frame from base 1. Using the deep immunoSEQ assay, multiplex PCR amplified TCR CDR3 regions from genomic DNA. Genomic DNA extracted from each cell subset was distributed evenly over all wells of several immunoSEQ 96-well plates, and each plate served as one replicate. For sorted subsets, each replicate PCR was loaded with about 0.2 ug genomic DNA, equivalent to approximately 27,000 T cell genomes. The purified libraries were quantified using a Qubit 3.0 fluorometer, sized with a Bioanalyzer 2100, and then quantified again using the KAPA Library Quantification kit. Every immunoSEQ 96-well plate was sequenced on a separate single-read 150-cycle Illumina NextSeq 550 flow cell. Per the authors' processing: Because only junctional sequences without quality scores were contained in the immunoSEQ output, filtering matching that applied to full-length reads could not be performed. To assign V/J genes and CDR3, sequences were annotated using PyIR, a Python wrapper for IgBLAST v1.9, with IMGT germline references. Reads with weak V/J assignments (E-value above 1e-6), missing CDR3, stop codons, out-of-frame junctions, or ambiguous translated residues were removed. V3J clonotypes were defined as sequences sharing an identical inferred V gene, J gene, and CDR3 amino acid sequence. The percentage overlap between two repertoires was calculated by dividing the number of shared unique clonotypes by the size of the smaller repertoire. Richness of each repertoire was evaluated using RTK rarefaction, the Chao1 estimator, and Recon v2.1 estimates of unobserved clonotypes. Generation probabilities were computed with OLGA for all TCRbeta clonotypes obtained by the gDNA method from four donors. The clones in this table, taken by TCRdb from immuneACCESS, are in-frame only. Not every clone is retained; where verified, under half of the shortfall comes from an unresolved V gene, and the cause of the rest is unknown. V, J and clone size are those of that table, while D and trimming were read from the DNA. Within this sample are about 2.1 million clones, with under 95% of them counted one time only. The ten most abundant clones make up 1.5% to 2% of the sample.

CD8 naive samples were CD45RO-negative cells positively selected for CCR7, giving a CD45RA+CCR7+ population that excluded TemRA cells. The donors were healthy, HIV-negative adults with no recently reported acute infections or vaccinations. Only Caucasian adults living in Nashville, Tennessee, USA were represented among the donors. Blood was obtained by leukapheresis, after which PBMCs were separated by Ficoll-Histopaque density gradient centrifugation and cryopreserved in liquid nitrogen vapor phase. Analytical flow cytometry was used to check the purity and quantity of each magnetically sorted T cell population. From each sorted fraction, genomic DNA was isolated and quantified by UV absorbance on a Nanodrop 2000c.

Specimen: naive CD8+ T cells from PBMCs. The cell subset or site label for this specimen denotes: CD45RA+CCR7+. The chain is made from TRBV9 and TRBJ1-2; a tentative D call is TRBD1 (6 bases match). This receptor was obtained from a man aged 18 to 35 in good health. Some clones in this sample may be carry-over from other donors' samples. The CDR3 sequence is CASSAGAGTSAIYGYTF. DNA sequence: TGTGCCAGCAGCGCCGGGGCAGGGACATCCGCCATCTATGGCTACACCTTC.